These 10 T cell receptor beta chains came from one sample sequenced in a study of blood T cell repertoires in COVID-19. Sequencing was performed with immunoSEQ multiplex PCR; in TCRdb, only in-frame clones are kept and a portion is missing. The table records 35,000 to 45,000 clones, about 81% of them present only once. The sample taken for sequencing was peripheral blood. These receptors were obtained from a human donor in a cohort sampled during active or convalescent COVID-19. The donor label of this sample is uncertain.

V is TRBV5-1 and J is TRBJ1-2, with TRBD1 identical over 8 bases. CDR1 is SGHRS, CDR2 YFSETQ, per germline. The CDR3 loop spans 14 amino acids. Germline trimming cut 6 bases from V and 8 bases from J; bases unmatched to any gene: 12. The CDR3 nucleotides read TGCGCCAGCAAATGGGCAGGGGGCGAGCGCGGCTACACCTTC. The encoded protein is CASKWAGGERGYTF.

V usage is TRBV3-1 (or the pseudogene TRBV3-2) and J usage is TRBJ2-7; 12 bases map to TRBD2. The CDR3 spans 15 residues. Losses at the gene ends were 4 bases for V and 2 bases for J; bases not matched to a gene: 3. The germline V gene encodes CDR1 LGHDT and CDR2 YNNKEL (reference sequence). CDR3 sequence reads: CASSPGLAGTYEQYF. The CDR3 DNA reads TGTGCCAGCAGCCCAGGACTAGCGGGGACCTACGAGCAGTACTTC.

The chain is built from TRBV11-3 and TRBJ2-2, with D uncertain. This CDR3 has 14 amino acids. Germline values: CDR1 SGHNT, CDR2 YENEEA. Between the trimmed V and J ends, which lost 4 bases and 0 bases, there was a span of 6 bases. CDR3 loop: CASSYGPNTGELFF. The CDR3 DNA reads TGTGCCAGCAGCTATGGGCCGAACACCGGGGAGCTGTTTTTT.

The chain carries TRBV7-9 and TRBJ1-2, with unresolved D. Trimming removed 7 bases from V and 8 bases from J, with 23 bases in between. The CDR3 covers 15 residues. Germline assignment: CDR1 SEHNR and CDR2 FQNEAQ (reference sequence). The CDR3 protein is CASTPGPSGPGGYTF. The CDR3, as DNA: TGTGCCAGCACCCCCGGCCCTTCCGGCCCCGGGGGCTACACCTTC.

The rearrangement links TRBV14 to TRBJ2-7, with TRBD2 as a possible D gene (6 bases). V was trimmed by 4 bases and J by 6 bases, leaving 16 bases between them. In germline, CDR1 is SGHDN, CDR2 FVKESK. CDR3 size: 14 residues. The CDR3 reads CASSREVGEAEQYF. The CDR3 DNA sequence: TGTGCCAGCAGCCGAGAAGTCGGGGAGGCCGAGCAGTACTTC. Complete variable domain (other parts from reference TRBV14 and TRBJ2-7): EAGVTQFPSHSVIEKGQTVTLRCDPISGHDNLYWYRRVMGKEIKFLLHFVKESKQDESGMPNNRFLAERTGGTYSTLKVQPAELEDSGVYFCASSREVGEAEQYFGPGTRLTVT.

V usage is TRBV24-1 and J usage is TRBJ1-6; 9 nucleotides agree with TRBD1. Germline V lookup: CDR1 KGHDR, CDR2 SFDVKD. The CDR3 extends over 19 amino acids. V dropped 8 bases and J dropped 0; count of bases not matched to a gene: 13. The CDR3 is CATTGPRDRESSYNSPLHF. CDR3 bases: TGTGCCACCACGGGACCCCGGGACAGGGAGAGCTCCTATAATTCACCCCTCCACTTT.

This rearrangement joins TRBV5-1 to TRBJ1-1; TRBD1 aligns across 7 bases. From germline, CDR1 is SGHRS and CDR2 YFSETQ. The CDR3 is 14 amino acids. Unmatched junction bases numbered 9, after V lost 5 bases and J lost 5 bases. The CDR3 bases are TGCGCCAGCAGTCCAGGGGGAAGGGAGACTGAAGCTTTCTTT. This encodes CASSPGGRETEAFF.

CDR3 coding DNA: TGTGCCAGCAGCTCACAGCGGGGGGATAATGAGCAGTTCTTC. This sequence encodes CASSSQRGDNEQFF. The V call is TRBV7-2, the J call TRBJ2-1; TRBD2 matches 9 bases. The germline V gene has CDR1 SGHTA and CDR2 FQGNSA. V shed 4 bases and J 7 bases; nucleotides not matched to a gene: 5. The CDR3 contains 14 residues. Looking up the rest from reference TRBV7-2 and TRBJ2-1 gives the full variable domain: GAGVSQSPSNKVTEKGKDVELRCDPISGHTALYWYRQSLGQGLEFLIYFQGNSAPDKSGLPSDRFSAERTGGSVSTLTIQRTQQEDSAVYLCASSSQRGDNEQFFGPGTRLTVL.

The V call is TRBV3-1 (or the pseudogene TRBV3-2), the J call TRBJ1-2; D ambiguous. V gave up 1 base and J gave up 4 bases, with 10 bases separating them. This CDR3 has 14 residues. Germline V CDR1 and CDR2: LGHDT, YNNKEL (reference sequence). CDR3 protein: CASSQADGSYGYTF. CDR3 in DNA: TGTGCCAGCAGCCAAGCCGACGGGAGCTATGGCTACACCTTC.

This chain joins TRBV7-2 and TRBJ2-2; D is ambiguous. V was trimmed by 2 bases and J by 5 bases, leaving 6 bases between them. Germline V lookup: CDR1 SGHTA, CDR2 FQGNSA. This CDR3 region has 13 residues. DNA for the CDR3: TGTGCCAGCAGCTTAAGCTGGACCGGGGAGCTGTTTTTT. Translated, it gives CASSLSWTGELFF.